This entry lists 30 T cell receptor beta chains sequenced from one sample in a study of post-analysis software for immune sequencing data. Antigens for these TCRs are unknown. Whole-study results and caveats: Roughly five TRBV segments were significantly more frequent in patients than in controls. TRBV5-6, TRBV5-1 and TRBV20-1 were among these segments.

Every TCR beta cDNA library bore unique molecular identifiers. A single record per CDR3 protein comes from TCRdb applying MiXCR to the PCR reads. The sample holds about 430,000 distinct CDR3 sequences, 35% to 45% seen once. Sequences were obtained from blood. The receptors here all came from a girl aged 2 to 9 with multiple sclerosis.

The CDR3 region is CAISESTDVDEQYF. CDR3 nucleotide sequence: TGTGCCATCAGTGAGTCGACGGACGTCGACGAGCAGTACTTC. The V call is TRBV10-3, the J call TRBJ2-7; unclear D gene. This CDR3 contains 14 residues. The V gene's germline CDR1 is ENHRY and CDR2 SYGVKD. V lost 0 bases, J lost 5 bases, and 11 bases lay in between.

The DNA for the CDR3 is TGTGCCAGCAGTTTGCCTGCGGGGCTTCTCAGCTCCTACGAGCAGTACTTC. Protein: CASSLPAGLLSSYEQYF. The chain recombines TRBV28 with TRBJ2-7, with D possibly being TRBD2 (6 bases). V lost 3 bases and J 0 bases, leaving 18 bases between the germline ends. CDR1 is MDHEN and CDR2 is SYDVKM in the germline V gene. There are 17 residues in the CDR3. Variable domain in full (rest from reference TRBV28 and TRBJ2-7): DVKVTQSSRYLVKRTGEKVFLECVQDMDHENMFWYRQDPGLGLRLIYFSYDVKMKEKGDIPEGYSVSREKKERFSLILESASTNQTSMYLCASSLPAGLLSSYEQYFGPGTRLTVT.

This clonotype has a handful of counts. The chain has TRBV29-1 and TRBJ2-7, with a weak D call TRBD1 (5 bases). V shed 7 bases and J shed 6 bases, with 10 bases lying between them. Germline-derived CDR1 and CDR2 are SQVTM and ANQGSEA. The CDR3 extends over 10 amino acids. CDR3 amino acids: CSAIRGEQYF. Here the CDR3 DNA reads TGCAGCGCTATAAGGGGCGAGCAGTACTTC.

As concerns this clonotype: This may be a read error: a much more frequent sequence differs by one nucleotide. The chain carries TRBV7-2 and TRBJ2-7, with 7 nucleotides matching TRBD2. Germline V CDR1 and CDR2: SGHTA, FQGNSA. This CDR3 has 12 residues. DNA for the CDR3: TGTGCCAGCAGCTTAGGGGACTACGGGCAGTACTTC. Translating it yields CASSLGDYGQYF.

This clonotype was seen only a few times. The chain uses TRBV5-1 and TRBJ1-2; D is undetermined. In germline, CDR1 is SGHRS, CDR2 YFSETQ. The CDR3 is made up of 13 amino acids. Trimming pared 0 bases from V and 9 bases from J, leaving 12 bases between. In nucleotides, the CDR3 is TGCGCCAGCAGCTTGGAGGTCCAGAAGAGCTACACCTTC. This sequence encodes CASSLEVQKSYTF. Supplemented by reference TRBV5-1 and TRBJ1-2, the full variable domain reads KAGVTQTPRYLIKTRGQQVTLSCSPISGHRSVSWYQQTPGQGLQFLFEYFSETQRNKGNFPGRFSGRQFSNSRSEMNVSTLELGDSALYLCASSLEVQKSYTFGSGTRLTVV.

This chain uses TRBV28 with TRBJ2-7; 7 bases are shared with TRBD2. V was clipped by 3 bases and J by 1 base; unmatched bases: 6. CDR1 and CDR2 from the germline V gene are MDHEN and SYDVKM. The CDR3 is made up of 15 amino acids. CDR3 sequence reads: CASSFGDYGSYEQYF. The CDR3 DNA reads as TGTGCCAGCAGTTTTGGGGACTATGGGTCCTACGAGCAGTACTTC.

This clonotype was observed a few times. The J gene is TRBJ2-3, the V gene TRBV4-1; no definite D call. Per the germline V gene, CDR1 is MGHRA and CDR2 is YSYEKL. The CDR3 is made up of 16 amino acids. V gave up 0 bases and J gave up 6 bases, with 16 bases separating them. The CDR3 DNA follows: TGCGCCAGCAGCCAAGATCCGATTCCACCCGGTGATACGCAGTATTTT. It specifies CASSQDPIPPGDTQYF.

This clonotype was picked up a small number of times. This chain joins TRBV10-1 and TRBJ2-5, with D possibly matching TRBD2 (6 bases). Trimming removed 0 bases from V and 5 bases from J, with 10 bases in between. CDR1 is WNHNN and CDR2 is SYGVQD in the germline V gene (reference sequence). The CDR3 totals 14 residues. The CDR3: CASSESPGRETQYF. The CDR3 region has the DNA TGCGCCAGCAGTGAGTCGCCAGGGAGGGAGACCCAGTACTTC.

This rearrangement joins TRBV4-2 to TRBJ2-7; 7 positions match TRBD1. Germline V gene sequence: CDR1 LGHNA, CDR2 YNFKEQ. V was clipped by 4 bases and J by 1 base; unmatched bases: 10. This CDR3 comprises 16 residues. The CDR3 here is CASSPEGQLKSYEQYF. The CDR3 coding sequence is TGTGCCAGCAGCCCAGAGGGACAGCTGAAATCCTACGAGCAGTACTTC.

This clonotype appeared a few times. The rearrangement joins TRBV20-1 to TRBJ2-5; 8 bases match TRBD2. The CDR3 covers 15 residues. Germline V CDR1 and CDR2: DFQATT, SNEGSKA (reference sequence). The V segment lost 2 bases and the J segment 5 bases; nucleotides outside the gene matches: 10. The CDR3 region is CSARNGIAGYETQYF. Here the CDR3 DNA reads TGCAGTGCTAGAAACGGAATAGCGGGGTATGAGACCCAGTACTTC.

This clonotype appeared a few times. The genes are TRBV5-1 and TRBJ2-7; a weak D match, TRBD1 (5 bases). The CDR3 length is 14 residues. Germline-derived CDR1 and CDR2 are SGHRS and YFSETQ. Trimming stripped 0 bases from V and 5 bases from J, with 12 bases between. DNA for the CDR3: TGCGCCAGCAGCTTGGCCAGGGCCGAGGACGAGCAGTACTTC. Its translation: CASSLARAEDEQYF.

The sample holds many counts of this clonotype. The chain recombines TRBV27 with TRBJ2-7, with D maybe TRBD1 (5 bases). The germline gives CDR1 MNHEY, CDR2 SMNVEV (reference sequence). The CDR3 has 13 amino acids. V was cut by 1 base and J by 6 bases, with 10 bases left in between. This chain's CDR3 is CASSLYQGSEQYF. The DNA for the CDR3 is TGTGCCAGCAGTTTATACCAGGGATCCGAGCAGTACTTC.

The chain employs TRBV28 and TRBJ1-1; D call uncertain. The CDR3 loop spans 13 amino acids. The germline V gene has CDR1 MDHEN and CDR2 SYDVKM. Deletions cut 6 bases from V and 0 bases from J, with 8 bases between. CDR3 DNA sequence: TGTGCCAGCAGACAGATCCTGAACACTGAAGCTTTCTTT. Protein sequence: CASRQILNTEAFF.

The chain joins TRBV3-1 to TRBJ1-5, with a tentative D call TRBD1 (5 bases). The germline gives CDR1 LGHDT, CDR2 YNNKEL (reference sequence). The V end lost 5 bases, the J end lost 9 bases, and 20 bases lay between the germline ends. The CDR3 runs 15 residues. The DNA of the CDR3 is TGTGCCAGCAGCGAGAGCAGGGACCCGGGCTTGCCCCAGCATTTT. Its translation: CASSESRDPGLPQHF.

There are a few counts of this clonotype. This CDR3 reads CATSESGTSGTGELFF. CDR3 in DNA: TGTGCCACCAGTGAGTCCGGGACTAGCGGGACCGGGGAGCTGTTTTTT. The rearrangement uses TRBV24-1 and TRBJ2-2, with 12 bases matching TRBD2. V shed 4 bases and J 5 bases; nucleotides not matched to a gene: 4. Germline values: CDR1 KGHDR, CDR2 SFDVKD. The CDR3 runs to 16 residues.

This chain links TRBV7-2 with TRBJ2-1; TRBD1 or TRBD2 may be the D gene (6 bases each). This CDR3 is built from 15 residues. V dropped 1 base and J dropped 9 bases, with 16 bases sitting between them. CDR1 is SGHTA, CDR2 FQGNSA, per germline. In DNA form, the CDR3 reads TGTGCCAGCAGCTTAGTTGTCCTAGCGACAGGTGAGCAGTTCTTC. It is translated as CASSLVVLATGEQFF.

The genes are TRBV6-1 and TRBJ2-3; TRBD1 matches 8 bases. The V gene end was trimmed by 0 bases and the J gene end by 3 bases; junction bases not matched to a gene: 8. Germline lookup yields CDR1 MNHNS and CDR2 SASEGT. The CDR3 spans 17 residues. CDR3 loop: CASSEAVDRGGTDTQYF. The CDR3 DNA is TGTGCCAGCAGTGAAGCCGTTGACAGGGGCGGGACAGATACGCAGTATTTT.

The rearrangement uses TRBV15 and TRBJ2-3, with 7 bases fitting TRBD1. This CDR3 has 16 amino acids. Germline V gives CDR1 LNHNV, CDR2 YYDKDF (reference sequence). The V and J ends lost 3 bases and 4 bases, in that order; junction bases with no gene match: 10. The CDR3 nucleotides read TGTGCCACCAGCAGGGGGGAACAGGGGTCAGCAGATACGCAGTATTTT. Amino acid sequence: CATSRGEQGSADTQYF.

The sample holds a few counts of this clonotype. The chain combines TRBV5-1 with TRBJ1-2; D unresolved. The V gene lost 0 bases and the J gene lost 4 bases, with 22 bases spanning the gap. Germline-derived CDR1 and CDR2 are SGHRS and YFSETQ. The CDR3 has 18 amino acids. The CDR3 nucleotides read TGCGCCAGCAGCTTGGCCCCCGCCCCGCAAATCCACCTCTATGGCTACACCTTC. Amino acid sequence: CASSLAPAPQIHLYGYTF.

The chain employs TRBV28 and TRBJ2-7; 9 bases agree with TRBD1. V shed 1 base and J 7 bases; nucleotides not matched to a gene: 5. The germline V gene has CDR1 MDHEN and CDR2 SYDVKM. This CDR3 is 14 amino acids long. As DNA, the CDR3 is TGTGCCAGCAGTTTATCACAGGGGGCTGGAGAGCAGTACTTC. It translates to CASSLSQGAGEQYF.

The chain carries TRBV19 and TRBJ1-1, with a tentative D call TRBD1 (6 bases). This CDR3 has 16 residues. V shed 3 bases and J shed 1 base, with 15 bases lying between them. The V gene's germline CDR1 is LNHDA and CDR2 SQIVND (reference sequence). The CDR3 nucleotides read TGTGCCAGTAGTATCAATCATCCGGGGGCGAACACTGAAGCTTTCTTT. This encodes CASSINHPGANTEAFF.

This clonotype was counted a few times. The chain has TRBV25-1 and TRBJ2-7, with a weak D call TRBD2 (6 bases). Trimming cost V 11 bases and J 7 bases, with 18 bases left between them. The CDR3 runs 12 residues. The germline V gene has CDR1 MGHDK and CDR2 SYGVNS. In DNA, the CDR3 is TGTGCCGCGGGACTCCCCTATGGGGAGCAGTACTTC. The encoded protein is CAAGLPYGEQYF.

The rearrangement uses TRBV19 and TRBJ2-5, with 8 bases fitting TRBD1. Germline V gives CDR1 LNHDA, CDR2 SQIVND (reference sequence). The CDR3 has 15 amino acids. Trimming at V came to 3 bases and at J to 5 bases, leaving 8 bases not matched to a gene. CDR3: CASSIVFRGPETQYF. The CDR3, as DNA: TGTGCCAGTAGTATCGTCTTCAGGGGGCCGGAGACCCAGTACTTC. The full variable domain, with the rest looked up from reference TRBV19 and TRBJ2-5, is DGGITQSPKYLFRKEGQNVTLSCEQNLNHDAMYWYRQDPGQGLRLIYYSQIVNDFQKGDIAEGYSVSREKKESFPLTVTSAQKNPTAFYLCASSIVFRGPETQYFGPGTRLLVL.

J is TRBJ2-5 and V is TRBV12-5; D is perhaps TRBD2 (6 bases). CDR3 length equals 17 residues. V lost 0 bases, J lost 3 bases, and 17 bases lay in between. In germline, CDR1 is LGHNT, CDR2 FRNRAP. DNA for the CDR3: TGTGCTAGTGGTTTGGTAACGGTACACTGGGGGGAAGAGACCCAGTACTTC. Translated: CASGLVTVHWGEETQYF. Together with reference TRBV12-5 and TRBJ2-5, the CDR3 gives the full variable domain: DARVTQTPRHKVTEMGQEVTMRCQPILGHNTVFWYRQTMMQGLELLAYFRNRAPLDDSGMPKDRFSAEMPDATLATLKIQPSEPRDSAVYFCASGLVTVHWGEETQYFGPGTRLLVL.

The chain uses TRBV21-1 and TRBJ1-1; TRBD1 is the table's D call, not checked against the DNA. TRBV21-1 is a known pseudogene. The CDR3 length is 13 residues. CDR3 in DNA: TGTGCCGGACGACCCCGGAAGAACACTGAAGCTTTCTTT. Protein product: CAGRPRKNTEAFF.

V and J are TRBV6-5 and TRBJ1-4; the D is unclear. V lost 0 bases and J lost 10, with 18 bases in between. Per the germline V gene, CDR1 is MNHEY and CDR2 is SVGAGI. The CDR3 contains 16 residues. The DNA for the CDR3 is TGTGCCAGCAGTTACTCGGGCAGGTCGGCTCCAAGAAAACTGTTTTTT. It yields the protein CASSYSGRSAPRKLFF.

Only a few counts were recorded for this clonotype. At one boundary the junction diverges from the germline segment, which might be a read error. This rearrangement joins TRBV5-1 to TRBJ2-5, with a weak D call TRBD2 (6 bases). Germline assignment: CDR1 SGHRS and CDR2 YFSETQ. The CDR3 covers 13 residues. The CDR3 nucleotides are TGTGCCAGCAGCTTTAGCGGCCAAGAGACCCAGTACTTC. Translated, it gives CASSFSGQETQYF.

J is TRBJ1-2 and V is TRBV29-1, with 8 bases identical to TRBD1. V lost 6 bases and J lost 8; bases outside the gene matches: 5. Per the germline V gene, CDR1 is SQVTM and CDR2 is ANQGSEA. The CDR3 consists of 11 residues. CDR3 sequence: CSVPTGGGYTF. DNA of the CDR3: TGCAGCGTACCCACAGGGGGAGGCTACACCTTC. The variable domain in full, with the rest retrieved from reference TRBV29-1 and TRBJ1-2, is SAVISQKPSRDICQRGTSLTIQCQVDSQVTMMFWYRQQPGQSLTLIATANQGSEATYESGFVIDKFPISRPNLTFSTLTVSNMSPEDSSIYLCSVPTGGGYTFGSGTRLTVV.

The J gene is TRBJ2-5, the V gene TRBV11-2; 7 nucleotides line up with TRBD1. The end of the DNA fits TRBJ2-7 better, so the J call may be wrong. The germline V gene has CDR1 SGHAT and CDR2 FQNNGV. This CDR3 contains 16 residues. CDR3 in DNA: TGTGCCAGCAGCTTAGATAGCACAGGGGTATCCTACGAGCAGTACTTC. Translated, it gives CASSLDSTGVSYEQYF.

This clonotype was seen more than once but under ten times. The V and J genes are TRBV10-3 and TRBJ2-1; the match to TRBD2 covers 9 bases. Germline CDR1 and CDR2: ENHRY and SYGVKD. Germline trimming cut 4 bases from V and 5 bases from J; bases unmatched to any gene: 6. This CDR3 is 15 amino acids long. The CDR3 protein is CAISVAGGGDNEQFF. The CDR3, as DNA: TGTGCCATCAGTGTGGCCGGCGGGGGGGACAATGAGCAGTTCTTC.